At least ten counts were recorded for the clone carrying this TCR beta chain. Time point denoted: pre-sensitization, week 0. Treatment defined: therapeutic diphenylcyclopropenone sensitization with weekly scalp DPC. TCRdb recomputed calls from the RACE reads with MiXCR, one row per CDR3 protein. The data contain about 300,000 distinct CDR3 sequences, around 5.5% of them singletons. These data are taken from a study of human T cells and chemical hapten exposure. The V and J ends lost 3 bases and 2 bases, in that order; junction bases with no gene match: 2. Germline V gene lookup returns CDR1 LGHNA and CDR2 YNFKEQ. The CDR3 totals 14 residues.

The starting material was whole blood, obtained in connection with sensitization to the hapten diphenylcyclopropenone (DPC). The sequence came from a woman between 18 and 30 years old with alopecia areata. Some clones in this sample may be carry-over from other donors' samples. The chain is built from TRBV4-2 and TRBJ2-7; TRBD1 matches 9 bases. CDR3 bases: TGTGCCAGCAGCCAGGGACAGGGTACCTACGAGCAGTACTTC. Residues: CASSQGQGTYEQYF.